This T cell receptor beta chain appears in the sequencing data of a study of cytomegalovirus exposure and HLA in healthy donors (dated by TCRdb to the late 2010s). At the level of the whole study: In an earlier analysis of approximately 640 of the donors, 276 Gb of sequence data and approximately 120 million unique TCR beta sequences from 180 million or so T cells were reported. The T cell repertoires of 666 subjects were profiled by immunosequencing and related to cytomegalovirus serostatus. Donor age, sex, ethnicity and CMV serostatus were collected together with the repertoire data. Class I and class II HLA loci were covered by the typing at four-digit resolution. Along with the 666-subject first cohort, a separate validation cohort of more than 90 different subjects was used. Because of strong linkage in the cohort, a handful of DR-DQ haplotypes were treated as single units for association and clustering. A later analysis re-analyzed previously published TCR beta repertoires from hundreds of donors and added high-resolution HLA genotyping to study TCR occurrence patterns. The number of donors typed differed by locus, with roughly 620-630 for A, B, C, DRB1 and DQB1, approximately 500 for DQA1, some 570 for DPA1, and over 400 for DPB1. The study aimed to test whether cataloging public T cell receptors could reveal signatures of past pathogen exposure. The genetic ancestry cluster associated with self-reported Caucasian donors included 81% of the roughly 360 genotyped donors. Among under 450 genotyped donors of the cohort, an average of around 240,000 unique TCR beta nucleotide sequences were sequenced per donor, roughly 18% of them non-productive. The later analysis used no new phenotypic data to find candidate immune exposures, relying instead on TCR beta sequences and their occurrence across donors. Genome-wide SNP genotypes for about three fifths of the roughly 670 donors were used in a later genetic analysis, which treated that subset as a discovery cohort. The study combined high-throughput TCR immunosequencing, statistical association of individual TCRs with disease status, and machine learning to predict cytomegalovirus infection status. Every discovery cohort repertoire had been produced on one sequencing platform. Roughly 300 gigabases of sequencing data and 70 million to 100 million unique TCR sequences were included in an early release covering 500 to 750 HLA-typed donors. An earlier analysis of about 600 of the donors used high-throughput TCR beta sequencing to judge whether each TCR beta V gene segment behaved as functional or pseudogenic.

In total, more than 500 healthy bone marrow donors made up the cohort. Cohort members were all nominally healthy when sampled, although unrecorded immune exposures were likely present. The donor was CMV seropositive and belonged to the group of about 290 seropositive cohort members. A peripheral blood sample was collected from each donor, and TCR beta sequencing was performed on peripheral blood mononuclear cells. The Qiagen DNeasy Blood Extraction Kit was used to extract genomic DNA from the blood cell samples. The paper as a whole reports these results and caveats: A group of highly shared sequence variants was considered likely to be a technical artifact of the sequencing pipeline. Most TCR sequences were observed very rarely across donors, whereas some public TCRs were present in many individuals. Roughly uniform sequencing depth across donors was assumed in presence/absence analyses, although this assumption may not hold. Strong co-occurrence of HLA alleles, especially DR and DQ, made assigning TCR associations to individual alleles difficult. Correlated functional status among segregating V segments might reflect linkage disequilibrium, but an unknown experimental factor could not be ruled out. The study listed 150 to 200 TCR beta chains as associated with cytomegalovirus. Three of the identified cytomegalovirus-associated TCR beta chains were confirmed in vitro to be specific for cytomegalovirus antigens. Immune exposure information for the cohort was limited to CMV serostatus. A further reported finding was that TCR beta sequences accurately predicted the HLA-A and HLA-B alleles for most subjects in the first cohort. The classifier was reported to diagnose cytomegalovirus status with high specificity and sensitivity in both the original and validation cohorts. This cohort had only TCR beta chains sequenced, and the lack of alpha or paired-chain data limited which features could be detected. In a later genetic analysis, a missense DCLRE1C variant was associated with V-gene and J-gene trimming of TCR beta chains, and the association was replicated in an independent cohort. Most CMV-associated TCR beta chains appeared to be HLA-restricted in a later analysis, and the HLA associations seemed to be driven largely by CMV exposure. At a false discovery rate of 0.05, a later analysis linked 15,000 to 20,000 TCR beta sequences to specific HLA alleles. The 87-base-pair reads could not distinguish some IMGT-functional V segments, including TRBV6-2 and TRBV6-3, so those segments were excluded. The authors suggested that the approach could potentially be extended to other disease states and immunological phenotypes. A later analysis found that TCR association rates varied across HLA loci, with DRB1 alleles showing the most associated TCRs and HLA-C alleles the fewest. A later analysis reported that several top co-occurrence clusters appeared linked to parvovirus B19, influenza, CMV and Epstein-Barr virus. An earlier analysis of several hundred of the donors showed that most TCR beta V segments appeared in productive rearrangements either about 87% or about 30% of the time, which broadly matched IMGT annotations. The earlier analysis of a few hundred of the donors excluded some 15 rarely observed V segments, including chromosome 9 orphons, because counts were too low. Because some donors lacked HLA typing at each locus, the association tests relied only on the typed subset. In a later genetic analysis, fewer N-insertions in productive TCRs were reported among donors in an Asian-associated ancestry cluster than the approximately 710-donor mean. Compared with equally common non-associated chains, HLA-associated TCR beta chains in a later analysis were more clonally expanded and had lower generation probabilities.

From cysteine to phenylalanine, the CDR3 is 13 amino acids long. CDR3 DNA only is kept here, 39 bases in frame from base 1. According to the germline V gene, CDR1 reads MNHNS and CDR2 reads SASEGT. Here V drops 5 bases and J drops 6 bases, and the junction holds 3 bases not matched to any gene. Libraries were built with the immunoSEQ multiplex PCR assay. A mixture of 60 forward primers for TCR Vbeta segments and 13 reverse primers for TCR Jbeta segments was used in the multiplex PCR. Amplification of the CDR3 region of rearranged TCR beta genes was performed with a multiplex PCR assay on genomic DNA. The amplified TCR beta libraries were sequenced on the Illumina HiSeq System as 87-base-pair reads. Per the original workflow: A later analysis tallied 75 million to 95 million unique TCR beta chains across the 666 repertoires, and some 10 million of those chains were shared by two or more donors. Raw reads were error-corrected and collapsed into unique sequences with a nearest-neighbor algorithm that merged closely related sequences to remove PCR and sequencing errors. Alignment of CDR3 sequences to IMGT reference sequences was used to assign V, D and J gene segments. For a sequence to be retained, at least a six-nucleotide match to both a V gene segment and a J gene segment was required. Rearrangements were called productive when the CDR3 lacked stop codons and stayed in frame with V and J; all others were non-productive. Following IMGT convention, CDR3 was defined as the stretch from the second conserved V-encoded cysteine to the conserved J-encoded phenylalanine. The earlier analysis of roughly 590 of the donors excluded sequences that lacked an unambiguous match to a single V gene segment. An earlier analysis of just under 600 of the donors called V segments functional above 56.7% productive rearrangements and segregating when the between-donor standard deviation exceeded 5%. A statistical classification framework was built for diagnosing cytomegalovirus status from the catalog of TCR beta chain sequences. V and J gene assignment, in a later analysis, came from comparing TCR nucleotide sequences with IMGT/GENE-DB human TR gene sequences. The TCRdist pipeline was used in a later analysis to assign CDR3 sequences and most-parsimonious VDJ recombination scenarios. In a later analysis, every TCR beta chain was defined by the combination of its CDR3 amino acid sequence and its V-gene family, and reads without a unique V-gene family were dropped. A later analysis removed 550 to 650 highly shared, low-generation-probability nucleotide sequences to deal with suspected cross-contamination and a sequencing artifact. For each public chain, a later analysis derived a clonal expansion index from normalized ranks of inferred template counts within each repertoire. In a later analysis, generation probabilities were computed with a VDJ recombination model fitted to out-of-frame rearrangements, and the resulting probabilities were checked against IGoR. In a later analysis, hypergeometric tests were used to score TCR-TCR, TCR-HLA and TCR-CMV co-occurrence, with a repertoire-size bias correction applied to TCR pairs. A later analysis estimated false discovery rates by permuting HLA or CMV assignments 20 times. A later analysis grouped co-occurring TCRs with DBSCAN, adding TCRdist sequence similarity when clustering within HLA-allele-positive subsets. Repertoires with fewer than 30,000 or more than 120,000 public chains, plus five repertoires with anomalous nucleotide sharing, were excluded from co-occurrence clustering. TCRdb retrieved this table from immuneACCESS and kept in-frame rearrangements only. Not all clones are present; in checked studies, unresolved V genes account for under half, and no reason is known for the remainder. V, J and clone size derive from that table, while D and trimming were established from the DNA sequence. Present in this sample are about 160,000 clones, 82% of which were seen just once. 0.95% to 1% of the sample is held by the ten biggest clonotypes.

Remarks on this clone: Its antigen remains undetermined. Base qualities are missing; no much larger clone stands one base away.

The sequenced sample was PBMCs. This TCR came from a girl aged 2-15 years in good health and CMV-seropositive. The chain couples TRBV6-1 to TRBJ2-2, and TRBD1 aligns with 7 junction nucleotides. The CDR3 region reads CASSPQGAGELFF. At the DNA level, the sequence is TGTGCCAGCAGTCCCCAGGGGGCCGGGGAGCTGTTTTTT.